This is a list of T cell receptor beta chains from one sample in a study of OX40 agonist ivuxolimab in advanced cancers. Produced via immunoSEQ multiplex PCR; TCRdb's table is partial and in-frame only. The table records around 46,000 clones, 82% of them present only once. Sample: CD4+ or CD8+ T cells sorted from blood, taken in a trial of the OX40 agonist ivuxolimab. The source is an adult with an advanced solid tumor such as melanoma, head and neck, liver or kidney cancer. Both conserved end residues are part of each CDR3. Not every row has a clone size; where given, it reads once, few, many or a size class.

CASQTGDATNEKLFF	.	TRBV6-6	TRBJ1-4
CASSSPGRNEQFF	.	TRBV7-2	TRBJ2-1
CASSRKGTNEKLFF	.	TRBV19	TRBJ1-4
CASSRDRGGYNSPLHF	.	TRBV5-6	TRBJ1-6
CASSENGYTYEQYF	.	TRBV25-1	TRBJ2-7
CAWSTTSGTSTDTQYF	.	TRBV30	TRBJ2-3
CASGGWANTGELFF	.	TRBV28	TRBJ2-2
CASSFTGGGREQYF	.	TRBV5-1	TRBJ2-7
CASSGGYQETQYF	once	TRBV6-1	TRBJ2-5
CASSRQGNTGELFF	once	TRBV6-5	TRBJ2-2
CASSLYNEQFF	.	TRBV2	TRBJ2-1
CSAFTRETQYF	.	TRBV20-1	TRBJ2-5
CASSLGQSHSPLHF	.	TRBV5-1	TRBJ1-6
CASSPRTGLTTYEQYF	.	TRBV9	TRBJ2-7
CAWSTSSGGYNEQFF	.	TRBV30	TRBJ2-1
CASSLSRDTQYF	.	TRBV7-2	TRBJ2-3
CASSPTNRPNYGYTF	.	TRBV18	TRBJ1-2
CAISESDSQETQYF	.	TRBV10-3	TRBJ2-5
CASSYTPYEQYF	.	TRBV6-6	TRBJ2-7
CASSFVGVSNEQFF	.	TRBV6-6	TRBJ2-1
CASSFAAGASQETQYF	.	TRBV5-1	TRBJ2-5
CASSLGPRSNQPQHF	.	TRBV5-1	TRBJ1-5
CASSVGASGGQQETQYF	.	TRBV9	TRBJ2-5
CASSSRDRLLKTQYF	.	TRBV6-5	TRBJ2-5
CASRKGETQYF	few	TRBV2	TRBJ2-5
CASSSSGADTQYF	.	TRBV7-3	TRBJ2-3
CASSLDRYTQYF	.	TRBV7-2	TRBJ2-3
CASSLAFEGSGYTF	.	TRBV5-1	TRBJ1-2
CASSVDQTPSLRATGYTF	.	TRBV9	TRBJ1-2
CASSIGRANTEAFF	.	TRBV19	TRBJ1-1
CASSPPLGGRSGANVLTF	.	TRBV14	TRBJ2-6
CTSRSTTGTEIYEQYF	.	TRBV1	TRBJ2-7
CASSSRTGEGYTF	.	TRBV7-2	TRBJ1-2
CASSESPSSLPGELFF	.	TRBV25-1	TRBJ2-2
CASSPPGRPRNTEAFF	.	TRBV18	TRBJ1-1
CASSRTGGGTDTQYF	.	TRBV4-1	TRBJ2-3
CASSPRPGTSNNEQFF	.	TRBV18	TRBJ2-1
CASSLDGSGGYNEQFF	.	TRBV5-1	TRBJ2-1
CASSVDGANQPQHF	.	TRBV9	TRBJ1-5
CASRLTGLLTEAFF	.	TRBV2	TRBJ1-1
CAINPGRASDTQYF	.	TRBV10-3	TRBJ2-3
CASSLEFLTDSEAFF	.	TRBV5-1	TRBJ1-1
CASRGRTELAGELFF	.	TRBV7-2	TRBJ2-2
CSALVGGETQYF	.	TRBV29-1	TRBJ2-5
CASSHSSGTVFSYEQYF	few	TRBV14	TRBJ2-7
CSVHRSDTQYF	.	TRBV29-1	TRBJ2-3
CSVVRDMGGPLHF	.	TRBV29-1	TRBJ1-6
CASSLEAPGTYEQYF	once	TRBV27	TRBJ2-7
CASSEPPGGYLDTQYF	.	TRBV6-1	TRBJ2-3
CASTSLMAADF	.	TRBV2	TRBJ1-2
CASSPTGTSGAETQYF	.	TRBV5-6	TRBJ2-5
CASRKTGLRYEQYF	.	TRBV6-5	TRBJ2-7
CASSLHGTGGTDTQYF	.	TRBV11-3	TRBJ2-3